This TCR beta chain was sequenced for a study of blood T cell repertoires in COVID-19. This clone was observed a handful of times. Trimming took 2 bases from V and 5 from J; bases not matched to a gene: 16. The length of the CDR3 is 18 residues. CDR1 MGHRA and CDR2 YSYEKL come from the germline V gene. Data came from immunoSEQ multiplex PCR; TCRdb stores just in-frame clones and leaves some out. The top ten clones hold 4.4% of a sample with some 200,000 clones, 65% to 90% of them seen once. Input material: peripheral blood. The source is a man in his forties or fifties with acute or convalescent COVID-19. V usage is TRBV4-1 and J usage is TRBJ1-1; TRBD1 agrees at 8 bases. For the CDR3, the DNA is TGCGCCAGCAGCCAACACAAGATGGGGGGACAGGTGGGAACTGAAGCTTTCTTT. Protein sequence: CASSQHKMGGQVGTEAFF.